This T cell receptor beta chain was profiled in a study of blood T cell repertoires in COVID-19. Study information: Spain, Italy and the United States supplied samples that represented acute and convalescent COVID-19. The analysed material was cDNA or gDNA that came from T cells, B-cell-depleted T cells, or PBMCs.

V was clipped by 5 bases and J by 4 bases, with 21 bases between them. Germline V gene lookup returns CDR1 SNHLY and CDR2 FYNNEI. The CDR3 loop spans 16 amino acids. It was within 2 weeks before study entry that exposed participants met a COVID-19 case. Original processing methods: Reference gene primer amplification gave estimated nucleated cell counts. This table comes from immunoSEQ multiplex PCR, and its TCRdb copy is limited to in-frame clones, with some not included. V, J and clone size derive from that table, while D and trimming were established from the DNA sequence. The data hold 330,000 or so clones, with roughly 86% observed a single time.

This receptor was taken from a woman aged 25 to 45 who had been exposed to COVID-19. Sequencing was done on a sample of PBMCs or T cells enriched from blood (not recorded which). The genes are TRBV2 and TRBJ2-7; D may be TRBD2 (7 bases). CDR3: CASSPPFEGGGYEQYF. In DNA, the CDR3 is TGTGCCAGCAGTCCGCCCTTTGAGGGAGGGGGGTACGAGCAGTACTTC.